This T cell receptor (beta chain) was observed in a study of response to subunit inactivated influenza vaccine. CDR1 is LGHNA and CDR2 is YNFKEQ in the germline V gene. Trimming removed 3 bases from V and 4 bases from J, with 12 bases in between. The CDR3 runs to 14 residues. TCRdb fed the RT-PCR reads into MiXCR, producing one record per CDR3 protein. The sample has 500,000 to 750,000 distinct CDR3 sequences, 14% seen once. The chain has TRBV4-2 and TRBJ2-5; TRBD2 is a possible D gene (6 bases). This sequence was found in a man in his fifties who received an inactivated influenza vaccine. This specimen consisted of PBMCs from blood, obtained 11 to 12 days after vaccination. The CDR3 loop reads CASSQAGSLETQYF. For the CDR3, the DNA is TGTGCCAGCAGCCAGGCCGGGAGTCTAGAGACCCAGTACTTC.